The subject of this entry is one T cell receptor (beta chain). The entry originates in a study of human T cells and chemical hapten exposure. At the level of the study: Upper-back patches of 0.01% DPC were read at 6 days.

From germline, CDR1 is SQVTM and CDR2 ANQGSEA. This CDR3 is built from 15 residues. V lost 3 bases to trimming and J lost 1 base; unmatched junction nucleotides: 6. Each CDR3 protein is one row after TCRdb ran MiXCR on the RACE reads. Of 200,000 to 300,000 distinct CDR3 sequences in the sample, about 8.1% were seen once. Time point denoted: pre-sensitization, week 0. The treatment denotes: therapeutic diphenylcyclopropenone sensitization with weekly scalp DPC. This specimen was whole blood, taken in connection with sensitization to the hapten diphenylcyclopropenone (DPC). This chain joins TRBV29-1 and TRBJ2-7; 10 bases match TRBD1. The receptor was isolated from a woman aged 40-49 years with alopecia areata. Some clones in this sample may be carry-over from other donors' samples. CDR3 protein: CSVDEGQGVSYEQYF. The CDR3 DNA is TGCAGCGTTGATGAAGGACAGGGGGTTTCCTACGAGCAGTACTTC.